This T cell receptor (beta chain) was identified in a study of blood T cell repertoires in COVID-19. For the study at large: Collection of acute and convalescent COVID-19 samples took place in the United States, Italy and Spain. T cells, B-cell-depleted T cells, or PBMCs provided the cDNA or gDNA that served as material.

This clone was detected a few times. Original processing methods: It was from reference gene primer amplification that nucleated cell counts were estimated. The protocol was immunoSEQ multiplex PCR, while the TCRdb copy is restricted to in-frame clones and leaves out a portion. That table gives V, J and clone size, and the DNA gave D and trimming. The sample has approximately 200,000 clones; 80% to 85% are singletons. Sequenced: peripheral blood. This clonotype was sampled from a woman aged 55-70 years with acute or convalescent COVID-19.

CDR3 amino acids: CASSSIQGGSTEAFF. For the CDR3, the DNA is TGTGCCAGCAGCTCCATACAGGGAGGGAGCACTGAAGCTTTCTTT. This chain links TRBV7-6 with TRBJ1-1, with D possibly TRBD1 on 6 matching bases. The length of the CDR3 is 15 residues. V lost 4 bases and J lost 4, with 16 bases in between. Germline V gene sequence: CDR1 SGHVS, CDR2 FNYEAQ.